Following are 21 T cell receptor beta chains from one sample sequenced in a study of T-cell reconstitution after alpha-beta-depleted transplantation in children. Preparation of the TCRbeta library was carried out with unique molecular identifiers. MiXCR, run by TCRdb on the PCR reads, gives a single entry per CDR3 protein. Of 200,000 to 300,000 distinct CDR3 sequences listed, 12% are singletons. Source: PBMCs from the stem cell graft donor, taken from the stem cell graft. All receptors derive from a human donor who donated a stem cell graft to a child with acute lymphoblastic leukemia.

This clonotype was recorded many times. This rearrangement joins TRBV7-2 to TRBJ2-2; the match to TRBD2 covers 10 bases. Germline CDR1 and CDR2: SGHTA and FQGNSA. The CDR3 consists of 15 residues. J gave up 4 bases and V 11 bases, and 10 bases lay outside the gene matches. The chain's CDR3 is CAVISGRWGTGELFF. CDR3 bases: TGTGCCGTTATTAGCGGGAGGTGGGGCACCGGGGAGCTGTTTTTT. Full variable domain (rest looked up from reference TRBV7-2 and TRBJ2-2): GAGVSQSPSNKVTEKGKDVELRCDPISGHTALYWYRQSLGQGLEFLIYFQGNSAPDKSGLPSDRFSAERTGGSVSTLTIQRTQQEDSAVYLCAVISGRWGTGELFFGEGSRLTVL.

There are many counts of this clonotype. The chain carries TRBV6-6 and TRBJ1-4, with no clear D. The germline V gene has CDR1 MNHNY and CDR2 SVGAGI (reference sequence). Trimming pared 3 bases from V and 4 bases from J, leaving 3 bases between. The CDR3 is made up of 12 amino acids. The CDR3 DNA is TGTGCCAGCAGTTATAGTAATGAAAAACTGTTTTTT. Protein product: CASSYSNEKLFF.

This clonotype was found a few times. The chain uses TRBV6-2 or TRBV6-3 and TRBJ2-1; 11 nucleotides agree with TRBD2. Germline loops: CDR1 MNHEY, CDR2 SVGEGT. The V and J ends lost 0 bases and 1 base, in that order; junction bases with no gene match: 11. The CDR3 totals 20 residues. CDR3 coding DNA: TGTGCCAGCAGTTACTCCCCGAGGGCAGCTAGCGGGAGGTCCTACAATGAGCAGTTCTTC. Translation: CASSYSPRAASGRSYNEQFF.

In its sample, this clonotype was seen many times. The V call is TRBV11-2, the J call TRBJ1-4, with TRBD1 as a possible D gene (5 bases). Germline assignment: CDR1 SGHAT and CDR2 FQNNGV. CDR3 size: 15 residues. V was pared by 5 bases and J by 4 bases, with 14 bases between. This CDR3 reads CASSRRGTVNEKLFF. CDR3 DNA sequence: TGTGCCAGCAGCCGTAGAGGGACCGTTAATGAAAAACTGTTTTTT.

This rearrangement joins TRBV5-1 to TRBJ2-7, with 7 bases matching TRBD1. Germline trimming cut 2 bases from V and 5 bases from J; bases unmatched to any gene: 19. Germline V lookup: CDR1 SGHRS, CDR2 YFSETQ. This CDR3 has 18 residues. CDR3 DNA: TGCGCCAGCAGCTTATTAACGTTAGAGGCCAGGGGGATCCACGAGCAGTACTTC. Translation: CASSLLTLEARGIHEQYF.

There are a few counts of this clonotype. The J gene is TRBJ2-7, the V gene TRBV30, with D perhaps matching TRBD2 (6 bases). CDR1 and CDR2 (germline): GTSNPN, SVGIG (reference sequence). This CDR3 contains 11 residues. V was pared by 7 bases and J by 3 bases, with 10 bases between. As DNA, the CDR3 is TGTGCCTTATCTAGCGTCTACGAGCAGTACTTC. This encodes CALSSVYEQYF.

As concerns this clonotype: A much more abundant neighbour one base away suggests this may be a read error. Since the CDR3 does not end with the conserved phenylalanine or tryptophan, this likely comes from a read error. The chain has TRBV6-2 or TRBV6-3 and TRBJ1-5; D is uncertain. The CDR3 runs 15 residues. V gave up 6 bases and J gave up 2 bases, with 14 bases separating them. Looked up from germline, CDR1 is MNHEY and CDR2 is SVGEGT. CDR3 DNA: TGTGCCAGCAGAGACCGACCGGGAGGCAATCAGCCCCAGCATTTG. Its translation: CASRDRPGGNQPQHL.

At least ten counts were recorded for this clonotype. V usage is TRBV28 and J usage is TRBJ2-2, with D possibly being TRBD1 (6 bases). The V gene's germline CDR1 is MDHEN and CDR2 SYDVKM. CDR3 length: 15 residues. V was trimmed by 0 bases and J by 6 bases, leaving 11 bases between them. This CDR3 is CASSLWGTSAGELFF. The DNA of the CDR3 is TGTGCCAGCAGTTTATGGGGGACAAGCGCCGGGGAGCTGTTTTTT.

This clonotype occurred many times. The chain has TRBV20-1 and TRBJ2-3, with 13 positions matching TRBD2. This CDR3 contains 14 residues. Germline V lookup: CDR1 DFQATT, CDR2 SNEGSKA (reference sequence). The trim removed 6 bases at V and 6 bases at J, leaving 6 bases unmatched. CDR3: CSAPGTSGTDTQYF. The CDR3 DNA reads TGCAGTGCGCCCGGGACTAGCGGGACGGATACGCAGTATTTT.

Ten or more counts support this clonotype. V is TRBV12-3 or TRBV12-4 and J is TRBJ1-6, with D tentatively TRBD1 (5 bases). Trimming removed 3 bases at V and 1 base at J, with 13 bases between. The CDR3 totals 17 residues. The CDR3, as DNA: TGTGCCAGCAGTTTGACGAGGGGCGCGTCCTATAATTCACCCCTCCACTTT. Amino acids: CASSLTRGASYNSPLHF.

This clonotype was seen many times. The chain uses TRBV12-3 or TRBV12-4 and TRBJ1-2; D is possibly TRBD1 (6 bases). The V gene lost 2 bases and the J gene lost 6 bases, with 10 bases spanning the gap. The CDR3 is made up of 13 amino acids. This CDR3 reads CASSLHRDNGYTF. Written as DNA, the CDR3 is TGTGCCAGCAGTTTACACAGGGATAATGGCTACACCTTC.

This clonotype has at least ten counts. V is TRBV12-3 or TRBV12-4 and J is TRBJ2-7; D possibly corresponds to TRBD2 (5 bases). The CDR3 has 13 amino acids. V was cut by 4 bases and J by 7 bases, with 14 bases left in between. CDR3 in amino acids: CASSSGLSGEQYF. The CDR3 DNA sequence: TGTGCCAGCAGTTCTGGACTCTCTGGGGAGCAGTACTTC.

There are many counts of this clonotype. This chain connects TRBV28 to TRBJ2-7; D might be TRBD2 (6 bases). Germline V lookup: CDR1 MDHEN, CDR2 SYDVKM. The CDR3 has 14 amino acids. V was clipped by 7 bases and J by 0 bases, with 13 bases between them. The CDR3 loop is CASTGGKFSYEQYF. The CDR3 DNA sequence: TGTGCCAGCACAGGAGGGAAATTCTCCTACGAGCAGTACTTC.

This clonotype was seen at least ten times. This rearrangement joins TRBV7-2 to TRBJ1-3; TRBD1 aligns across 11 bases. CDR3 length: 16 amino acids. V dropped 3 bases and J dropped 7; count of bases not matched to a gene: 8. Per germline, CDR1 SGHTA and CDR2 FQGNSA. CDR3 bases: TGTGCCAGCAGCTTGGGGGGGACAGGGGGAACGAACACCATATATTTT. It codes for CASSLGGTGGTNTIYF.

Regarding this clonotype: A single base separates this from a much larger clone, so it may be a read error. The rearrangement joins TRBV6-1 to TRBJ1-2; no definite D call. V lost 5 bases to trimming and J lost 4 bases, with 11 bases between them. From germline, CDR1 is MNHNS and CDR2 SASEGT. The CDR3 consists of 13 residues. The CDR3 loop is CASSSVCAYGYTF. CDR3 nucleotide sequence: TGTGCCAGCAGTAGCGTCTGCGCCTATGGCTACACCTTC.

This clonotype showed up just a few times. The chain links TRBV4-3 to TRBJ1-2; maybe TRBD1 (5 bases). The V end lost 1 base, the J end lost 6 bases, and 15 bases lay between the germline ends. CDR1 is LGHNA, CDR2 YSLEER, per germline. The CDR3 has 15 residues. CDR3 nucleotide sequence: TGCGCCAGCAGCCAAGGGGGGACCCTAGCCCATGGCTACACCTTC. Protein sequence: CASSQGGTLAHGYTF.

A note on this clonotype: A much larger clone differs from this one at a single base, so this may be a read error. The gene calls are TRBV5-1 and TRBJ2-7, with TRBD2 identical over 8 bases. The ends lost 0 bases at V and 5 bases at J; junction bases unmatched: 16. The CDR3 sequence is 18 residues long. The germline CDR1 and CDR2 sequences are SGHRS and YFSETQ. The CDR3 loop reads CASSLAASGRSRSDEQYF. The CDR3 nucleotides are TGCGCCAGCAGCTTGGCCGCTAGCGGGCGGTCCCGATCAGACGAGCAGTACTTC.

This clonotype was counted at least ten times. This chain uses TRBV4-3 with TRBJ1-1; TRBD1 might be the D (5 bases). The V and J ends lost 5 bases and 3 bases respectively, with 16 bases between them. This CDR3 is 15 amino acids long. Germline values: CDR1 LGHNA, CDR2 YSLEER. CDR3 DNA: TGCGCCAGCAGCTATCAGGGTAAGTCGGACACTGAAGCTTTCTTT. Protein sequence: CASSYQGKSDTEAFF.

The chain employs TRBV10-3 and TRBJ2-7; 8 positions match TRBD1. CDR1 is ENHRY, CDR2 SYGVKD, per germline. With 5 bases clipped from V and 0 bases from J, the junction kept 6 bases outside the gene matches. The CDR3 runs 15 residues. CDR3 coding DNA: TGTGCCATCAGTCCCGGACAGGGTGGCTCCTACGAGCAGTACTTC. Translating gives CAISPGQGGSYEQYF.

This clonotype appeared a few times. J is TRBJ2-2 and V is TRBV5-1; 8 bases line up with TRBD1. The germline CDR1 and CDR2 sequences are SGHRS and YFSETQ. The junction had 14 bases not matched to a gene; V was cut back by 4 bases and J by 6 bases. The CDR3 extends over 17 amino acids. CDR3 DNA: TGCGCCAGCAGCCCCGGACCGACAGGGGTACTAGCCGGGGAGCTGTTTTTT. This translates into CASSPGPTGVLAGELFF.

Many counts were recorded for this clonotype. The chain couples TRBV27 to TRBJ2-2; D unresolved. The germline gives CDR1 MNHEY, CDR2 SMNVEV (reference sequence). V was trimmed by 4 bases and J by 3 bases, leaving 9 bases between them. The CDR3 covers 14 residues. DNA for the CDR3: TGTGCCAGCAGTTGGGTCAGCCACACCGGGGAGCTGTTTTTT. Protein product: CASSWVSHTGELFF.